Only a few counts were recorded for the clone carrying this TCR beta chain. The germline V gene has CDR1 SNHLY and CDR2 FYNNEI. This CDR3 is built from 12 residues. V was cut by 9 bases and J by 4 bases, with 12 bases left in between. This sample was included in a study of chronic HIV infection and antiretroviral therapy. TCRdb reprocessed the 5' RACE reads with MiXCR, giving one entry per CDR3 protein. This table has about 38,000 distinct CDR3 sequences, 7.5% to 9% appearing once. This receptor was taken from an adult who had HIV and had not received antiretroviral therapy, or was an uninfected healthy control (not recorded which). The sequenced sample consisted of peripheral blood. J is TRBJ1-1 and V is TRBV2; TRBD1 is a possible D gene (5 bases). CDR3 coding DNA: TGTGCCAGTAATTCCAGGGTCACTGAAGCTTTCTTT. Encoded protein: CASNSRVTEAFF.